This T cell receptor beta chain was found in a study of CXCR3-negative and CXCR3-positive naive CD8 T cells. The sorter processed each CD8+ T cell subset in triplicate at some 330,000 cells apiece. Findings and caveats of the study: Similar TRBV-TRBJ usage characterized naive CXCR3-negative and CXCR3-positive cells; memory cells differed.

The CDR3 extends over 15 amino acids. Germline V lookup: CDR1 SGHDN, CDR2 FVKESK. 5' RACE that incorporated UMI labels was used to prepare the TRB cDNA libraries. TCRdb re-called the 5' RACE reads; one entry per CDR3 protein, DNA not given. This repertoire includes 7,500 to 9,000 distinct CDR3 sequences. This clonotype shows up as medium-sized by frequency. The antigen is not known. The chain recombines TRBV14 with TRBJ2-1; the TCRdb D gene call, TRBD2, has no DNA to confirm it. Input material: naive CXCR3- CD8+ T cells from blood. Subset defined: CD45RO-CCR7+CD27+CD95- naive CD8+ T cells lacking CXCR3 (TNR3-). The receptor comes from a human donor in good health. Some clones in this sample may be carry-over from other donors' samples. The chain's CDR3 is CASSQLAGAYNEQFF.